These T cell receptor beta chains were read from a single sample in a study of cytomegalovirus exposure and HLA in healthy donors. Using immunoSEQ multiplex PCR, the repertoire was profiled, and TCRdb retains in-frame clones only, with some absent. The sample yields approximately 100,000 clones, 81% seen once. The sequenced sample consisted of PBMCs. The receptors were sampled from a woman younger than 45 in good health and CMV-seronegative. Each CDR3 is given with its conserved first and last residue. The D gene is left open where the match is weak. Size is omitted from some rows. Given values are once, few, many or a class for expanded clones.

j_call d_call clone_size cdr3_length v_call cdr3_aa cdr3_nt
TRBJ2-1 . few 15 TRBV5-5 CASSLRRDSYNEQFF TGTGCCAGCAGCCTCCGGAGGGACAGCTACAATGAGCAGTTCTTC
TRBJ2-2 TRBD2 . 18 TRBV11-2 CASSNPFGSGTNTGELFF TGTGCCAGCAGCAACCCCTTCGGTAGCGGGACTAACACCGGGGAGCTGTTTTTT
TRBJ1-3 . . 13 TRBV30 CAWSVTHGNTIYF TGTGCCTGGAGTGTGACACATGGAAACACCATATATTTT
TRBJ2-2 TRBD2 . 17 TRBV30 CAWSVLGLAGGRGELFF TGTGCCTGGAGTGTCCTGGGACTAGCGGGAGGGCGCGGGGAGCTGTTTTTT
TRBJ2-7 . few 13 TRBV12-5 CASGIGASYEQYF TGTGCTAGTGGGATTGGAGCCTCCTACGAGCAGTACTTC
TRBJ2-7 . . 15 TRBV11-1 CASSLAPDRGYEQYF TGTGCCAGCAGCTTGGCCCCCGATAGAGGGTACGAGCAGTACTTC
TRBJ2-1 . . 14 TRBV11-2 CASSLDPGLGEQFF TGTGCCAGCAGCTTAGATCCGGGATTGGGTGAGCAGTTCTTC
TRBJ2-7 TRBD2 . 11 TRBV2 CASSPARLAGF TGTGCCAGCTCCCCCGCCAGACTAGCGGGATTC
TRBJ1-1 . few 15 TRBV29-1 CSVGRDTSRDTEAFF TGCAGCGTCGGACGGGACACCTCTCGGGACACTGAAGCTTTCTTT
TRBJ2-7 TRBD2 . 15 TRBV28 CASSFQGAGVYEQYF TGTGCCAGCAGTTTCCAGGGTGCGGGAGTCTACGAGCAGTACTTC
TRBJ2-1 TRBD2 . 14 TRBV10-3 CAISEKTGGNEQFF TGTGCCATCAGTGAGAAAACGGGGGGCAATGAGCAGTTCTTC
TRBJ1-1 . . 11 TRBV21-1 CASSTRTEAFF TGTGCCAGCAGTACGAGGACTGAAGCTTTCTTT
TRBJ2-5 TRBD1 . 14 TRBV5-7 CASSFGTAKETQYF TGTGCCAGCAGCTTCGGGACAGCCAAAGAGACCCAGTACTTC
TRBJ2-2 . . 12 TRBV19 CASSTGAGELFF TGTGCCAGTAGTACGGGTGCCGGGGAGCTGTTTTTT
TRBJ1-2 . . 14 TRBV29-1 CSVGLEGQEYGYTF TGCAGCGTAGGCCTAGAAGGACAAGAGTATGGCTACACCTTC
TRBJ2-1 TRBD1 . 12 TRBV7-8 CASSGDRGVEFF TGTGCCAGCAGCGGCGACAGGGGGGTCGAGTTCTTC
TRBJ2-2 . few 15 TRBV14 CASSPQGPITGELFF TGTGCCAGCAGTCCTCAGGGGCCGATCACCGGGGAGCTGTTTTTT
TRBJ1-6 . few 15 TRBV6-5 CASSRHSMGGSPLHF TGTGCCAGCAGTCGGCATTCTATGGGGGGTTCACCCCTCCACTTT
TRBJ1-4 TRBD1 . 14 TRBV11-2 CASSRTGGVEKLFF TGTGCCAGCAGCCGGACAGGGGGCGTAGAAAAACTGTTTTTT
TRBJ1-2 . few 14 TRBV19 CASRYLGGDYGYTF TGTGCCAGTAGATACCTAGGGGGGGACTATGGCTACACCTTC
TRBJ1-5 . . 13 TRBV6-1 CASRDFEGQPQHF TGTGCCAGCAGGGATTTCGAGGGCCAGCCCCAGCATTTT
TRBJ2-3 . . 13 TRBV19 CASNKAGTDTQYF TGTGCCAGTAATAAAGCGGGCACAGATACGCAGTATTTT
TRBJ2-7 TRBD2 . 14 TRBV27 CASRLGLAAYEQYF TGTGCCAGCAGGCTAGGACTAGCGGCCTACGAGCAGTACTTC
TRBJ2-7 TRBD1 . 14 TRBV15 CATSKGDRDNEQYF TGTGCCACCAGCAAAGGGGACAGGGATAACGAGCAGTACTTC
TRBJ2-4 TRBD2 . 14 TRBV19 CASSSPSGIYIQYF TGTGCCAGTAGTTCCCCCAGCGGGATATACATTCAGTACTTC
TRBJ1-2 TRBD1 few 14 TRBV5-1 CASSLGQGWDGYTF TGCGCCAGCAGCTTAGGACAGGGGTGGGATGGCTACACCTTC
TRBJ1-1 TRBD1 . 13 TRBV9 CASSANRGTEAFF TGTGCCAGCAGCGCGAACAGGGGGACTGAAGCTTTCTTT
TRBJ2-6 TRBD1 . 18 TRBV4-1 CASSQAGQGISGANVLTF TGCGCCAGCAGCCAAGCGGGACAGGGGATCTCTGGGGCCAACGTCCTGACTTTC
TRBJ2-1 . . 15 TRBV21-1 CASSKTSGSYNEQFF TGTGCCAGCAGTAAAACTAGCGGGAGTTACAATGAGCAGTTCTTC
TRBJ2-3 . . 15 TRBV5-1 CASSSDGGATDTQYF TGCGCCAGCAGCTCGGATGGGGGCGCGACAGATACGCAGTATTTT
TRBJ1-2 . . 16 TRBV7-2 CASSLAWRGAEAGYTF TGTGCCAGCAGCTTAGCGTGGCGGGGGGCGGAGGCGGGCTACACCTTC